A single sample gave rise to the 27 T cell receptor beta chains below, sequenced in a study of graft-versus-host responses after intestinal transplantation. About 200,000 CFSE-labeled responder cells were plated with about 200,000 irradiated, violet-dye-labeled stimulator cells. Libraries were prepared by immunoSEQ multiplex PCR; TCRdb keeps only in-frame clonotypes and omits some of them. This table holds about 21,000 clones, 40% to 45% found once. Sample: alloreactive CD8+ T cells from a mixed lymphocyte reaction culture, taken before intestinal transplant. As for subset: CFSE-low proliferating T cells sorted from approximately 6-day pre-transplant mixed lymphocyte reaction (GvH or HvG direction). The receptor set was obtained from a human patient who received an intestinal transplant.

This chain joins TRBV7-8 and TRBJ1-3, with 8 nucleotides matching TRBD1. The germline V gene has CDR1 SGHVS and CDR2 FQNEAQ. This CDR3 is built from 16 residues. Trimming took 5 bases from V and 0 from J; bases not matched to a gene: 6. The CDR3 DNA sequence: TGTGCCAGCAGCCGTCTGACAGGGGCCTCTGGAAACACCATATATTTT. Its protein product is CASSRLTGASGNTIYF.

The chain carries TRBV6-1 and TRBJ2-7; perhaps TRBD1 as D (5 bases). This CDR3 spans 13 amino acids. Trimming removed 5 bases from V and 1 base from J, with 9 bases in between. CDR1 is MNHNS and CDR2 is SASEGT in the germline V gene. CDR3 bases: TGTGCCAGCAGTCCCCCAGGGTCCTACGAGCAGTACTTC. It yields the protein CASSPPGSYEQYF.

This clone showed up just a few times. The genes are TRBV28 and TRBJ2-7, with D unclear. Deletions cut 6 bases from V and 6 bases from J, with 12 bases between. The germline CDR1 and CDR2 sequences are MDHEN and SYDVKM. The CDR3 spans 12 residues. CDR3 amino acids: CASSKRVGEQYF. CDR3 bases: TGTGCCAGCAGCAAACGGGTGGGCGAGCAGTACTTC.

The sample holds one count of this clone. The gene calls are TRBV6-1 and TRBJ1-1; no firm D call. The CDR3 runs 14 residues. The ends were cut back, 6 bases at V and 1 base at J, with 12 bases in the middle. CDR1 and CDR2 (germline): MNHNS, SASEGT. The CDR3 loop reads CASRLDRGNTEAFF. For the CDR3, the DNA is TGTGCCAGCAGGCTGGACCGGGGGAACACTGAAGCTTTCTTT.

The chain recombines TRBV6-1 with TRBJ2-7; 11 bases fit TRBD1. V lost 6 bases to trimming and J lost 6 bases; unmatched junction nucleotides: 4. The germline V gene has CDR1 MNHNS and CDR2 SASEGT. The CDR3 extends over 13 amino acids. The CDR3 sequence is CASSGTGGREQYF. The CDR3 nucleotides read TGTGCCAGCAGCGGGACAGGGGGGCGCGAGCAGTACTTC.

This chain connects TRBV4-1 to TRBJ2-3; D is perhaps TRBD2 (5 bases). CDR1 MGHRA and CDR2 YSYEKL come from the germline V gene. The CDR3 length is 16 residues. The V and J ends lost 4 bases and 0 bases respectively, with 14 bases between them. The CDR3 DNA sequence: TGCGCCAGCAGCCCCCTTGAGGGCGGTAGCACAGATACGCAGTATTTT. It encodes CASSPLEGGSTDTQYF.

The V gene is TRBV30, the J gene TRBJ2-4; 11 bases align to TRBD1. The CDR3 has 12 residues. The J segment lost 10 bases and the V segment lost 4 bases, leaving 3 bases of the junction unmatched. Germline V gene data show CDR1 as GTSNPN and CDR2 as SVGIG (reference sequence). The CDR3 bases are TGTGCCTGGACCTGGGACAGGGGGATTCAGTACTTC. Amino acids: CAWTWDRGIQYF.

The gene calls are TRBV6-5 and TRBJ2-7, with 9 bases fitting TRBD1. The CDR3 is 15 residues long. With 3 bases clipped from V and 3 bases from J, the junction kept 6 bases outside the gene matches. Germline CDR1 reads MNHEY; CDR2 reads SVGAGI. This chain's CDR3 is CASSYYGTGIYEQYF. The CDR3 DNA is TGTGCCAGCAGTTATTACGGGACAGGGATCTACGAGCAGTACTTC.

This clone was detected only a few times. The rearrangement uses TRBV15 and TRBJ2-3; 10 nucleotides match TRBD2. The CDR3 is 18 amino acids. The germline CDR1 and CDR2 sequences are LNHNV and YYDKDF (reference sequence). Trimming at V came to 2 bases and at J to 0 bases, leaving 8 bases not matched to a gene. The CDR3 coding sequence is TGTGCCACCAGCAGACGCTGGACTAGCGGACCTAGCACAGATACGCAGTATTTT. Amino acids: CATSRRWTSGPSTDTQYF.

This clone was observed a few times. This CDR3 reads CASSSFGQGAYEQYF. CDR3 DNA sequence: TGTGCCAGCAGTTCGTTCGGCCAGGGCGCCTACGAGCAGTACTTC. This chain joins TRBV28 and TRBJ2-7; TRBD1 is a possible D gene (5 bases). V was pared by 4 bases and J by 2 bases, with 15 bases between. The CDR3 runs to 15 residues. CDR1 is MDHEN and CDR2 is SYDVKM in the germline V gene.

This clone was counted many times. V and J are TRBV19 and TRBJ2-7; 9 positions match TRBD1. The CDR3 has 16 residues. CDR1 LNHDA and CDR2 SQIVND come from the germline V gene (reference sequence). With 0 bases clipped from V and 2 bases from J, the junction kept 5 bases outside the gene matches. The CDR3 spells CASSIDGTGSPYEQYF. CDR3 bases: TGTGCCAGTAGTATAGACGGGACAGGGTCTCCCTACGAGCAGTACTTC.

By share, this clone ranks as medium-sized. The rearrangement joins TRBV5-6 to TRBJ2-7, with TRBD2 matching over 12 bases. This CDR3 contains 16 residues. The germline CDR1 and CDR2 sequences are SGHDT and YYEEEE. The V segment lost 4 bases and the J segment 4 bases; nucleotides outside the gene matches: 9. CDR3 protein: CASSLVGLAGQYEQYF. CDR3 DNA sequence: TGTGCCAGCAGCCTAGTAGGACTAGCGGGACAGTACGAGCAGTACTTC.

This clone was detected a few times. The chain combines TRBV11-2 with TRBJ2-7; TRBD2 aligns across 11 bases. Trimming at V came to 1 base and at J to 6 bases, leaving 2 bases not matched to a gene. Germline V gives CDR1 SGHAT, CDR2 FQNNGV. The CDR3 runs 14 residues. The CDR3 sequence is CASSLGLAGLEQYF. CDR3 sequence (DNA): TGTGCCAGCAGCTTAGGACTAGCGGGACTCGAGCAGTACTTC.

This clone occurred a few times. The junction differs from germline at one of its ends, possibly a read error. The gene calls are TRBV28 and TRBJ2-7, with TRBD2 matching over 7 bases. CDR1 is MDHEN, CDR2 SYDVKM, per germline. This CDR3 has 13 amino acids. The DNA of the CDR3 is TGTGCCAGCAGTCTTAGCGGGTTCTACGGGCAGTACTTC. As protein: CASSLSGFYGQYF.

The chain combines TRBV7-2 with TRBJ2-3; unclear D gene. Trimming cost V 5 bases and J 2 bases, with 8 bases left between them. This CDR3 region has 13 residues. Germline CDR1 SGHTA, CDR2 FQGNSA. The CDR3 DNA reads TGTGCCAGCAGCGCGATGACCACAGATACGCAGTATTTT. Translation gives CASSAMTTDTQYF.

J is TRBJ1-1 and V is TRBV18; D is unresolved. The CDR3 sequence is 15 residues long. The germline V gene encodes CDR1 KGHSH and CDR2 LQKENI. Trimming left V 2 bases short and J 5 bases short, with 15 bases between. The CDR3 loop reads CASSPGVGSWTEAFF. The DNA of the CDR3 is TGTGCCAGCTCACCAGGGGTGGGGTCGTGGACTGAAGCTTTCTTT.

This clone came up once. The rearrangement joins TRBV6-1 to TRBJ2-7; 9 nucleotides align to TRBD2. CDR1 MNHNS and CDR2 SASEGT come from the germline V gene. This CDR3 is 12 amino acids long. V lost 11 bases to trimming and J lost 3 bases; unmatched junction nucleotides: 5. The DNA of the CDR3 is TGTGCCGTGGGACTAGCAGGCTACGAGCAGTACTTC. It encodes CAVGLAGYEQYF.

As for this clone: A read error may produce the germline difference seen at one junction end. The chain employs TRBV7-8 and TRBJ1-2; D is undetermined. Germline V gene sequence: CDR1 SGHVS, CDR2 FQNEAQ. This CDR3 is built from 11 residues. Here the CDR3 reads CASTILGPFAF. CDR3 bases: TGTGCCAGCACCATCCTCGGCCCCTTCGCCTTC.

By frequency in the sample, this clone is medium-sized. The chain uses TRBV6-5 and TRBJ1-2, with a tentative D call TRBD1 (5 bases). Germline loops: CDR1 MNHEY, CDR2 SVGAGI. This CDR3 comprises 14 residues. V lost 0 bases and J lost 3, with 8 bases in between. Here the CDR3 DNA reads TGTGCCAGCAGTTACTCGAGGGGCGACTATGGCTACACCTTC. Protein: CASSYSRGDYGYTF.

CDR3 loop: CASRSWAYEQYF. CDR3 DNA: TGTGCCAGCAGGTCCTGGGCGTACGAGCAGTACTTC. The rearrangement joins TRBV28 to TRBJ2-7; D gene ambiguous. In germline, CDR1 is MDHEN, CDR2 SYDVKM. The V and J ends lost 6 bases and 4 bases respectively, with 10 bases between them. The CDR3 loop spans 12 amino acids.

By share, this clone counts as medium-sized. This rearrangement joins TRBV6-5 to TRBJ1-1, with D uncertain. V was trimmed by 2 bases and J by 6 bases, leaving 10 bases between them. Germline values: CDR1 MNHEY, CDR2 SVGAGI. The CDR3 contains 13 residues. CDR3 in DNA: TGTGCCAGCAGTTACGGGCGACGGGCTGAAGCTTTCTTT. This encodes CASSYGRRAEAFF.

The chain combines TRBV5-1 with TRBJ1-2, with D unclear. Looked up from germline, CDR1 is SGHRS and CDR2 is YFSETQ. The CDR3 length is 15 residues. The V end was cut by 0 bases, the J end by 4 bases, with 13 bases between. CDR3 protein: CASSLVGSEVYGYTF. For the CDR3, the DNA is TGCGCCAGCAGCTTGGTCGGGAGCGAGGTCTATGGCTACACCTTC.

This clone counts as medium-sized (0.01 to 0.1%). This sequence joins TRBV6-6 and TRBJ1-5, with a possible D match to TRBD1 (5 bases). CDR1 and CDR2 (germline): MNHNY, SVGAGI (reference sequence). The CDR3 extends over 14 amino acids. The V and J ends lost 0 bases and 6 bases respectively, with 9 bases between them. The CDR3 nucleotides are TGTGCCAGCAGTTACTCGGGGGGGTCTCAGCCCCAGCATTTT. It codes for CASSYSGGSQPQHF.

The genes are TRBV19 and TRBJ1-5; tentative D call: TRBD1 (6 bases). The CDR3 is 15 amino acids. Between the trimmed V and J ends, which lost 5 bases and 2 bases, there was a span of 13 bases. The V gene's germline CDR1 is LNHDA and CDR2 SQIVND (reference sequence). The CDR3 protein is CASSSLKGGNQPQHF. The CDR3 nucleotides read TGTGCCAGTAGTTCACTAAAGGGGGGCAATCAGCCCCAGCATTTT.

This chain connects TRBV5-1 to TRBJ2-1; 9 bases line up with TRBD2. Germline V lookup: CDR1 SGHRS, CDR2 YFSETQ. The CDR3 has 15 residues. V lost 0 bases and J lost 7; bases outside the gene matches: 5. The CDR3 DNA reads as TGCGCCAGCAGCTTGGGCGGGAGGGCCAAAAATGAGCAGTTCTTC. As protein: CASSLGGRAKNEQFF. Complete variable domain (other parts from reference TRBV5-1 and TRBJ2-1): KAGVTQTPRYLIKTRGQQVTLSCSPISGHRSVSWYQQTPGQGLQFLFEYFSETQRNKGNFPGRFSGRQFSNSRSEMNVSTLELGDSALYLCASSLGGRAKNEQFFGPGTRLTVL.

The chain is built from TRBV2 and TRBJ2-2; D gene unclear. Trimming took 6 bases from V and 1 from J, leaving 9 bases between them. CDR1 SNHLY and CDR2 FYNNEI come from the germline V gene. CDR3 length equals 14 residues. This chain's CDR3 is CASRDRRNTGELFF. DNA of the CDR3: TGTGCCAGCAGAGATAGACGGAACACCGGGGAGCTGTTTTTT.

The chain uses TRBV5-1 and TRBJ2-5; TRBD1 matches at 8 bases. The CDR3 has 15 amino acids. V lost 4 bases, J lost 2 bases, and 7 bases stayed unmatched. The germline gives CDR1 SGHRS, CDR2 YFSETQ. CDR3 nucleotide sequence: TGCGCCAGCAGCCCAGGGGGCGTGGGGCAAGAGACCCAGTACTTC. Encoded protein: CASSPGGVGQETQYF.